Shown below are 28 T cell receptor beta chains from a single sample sequenced in a study of T cell repertoires in cytomegalovirus infection. TCRdb passed the reads through MiXCR, listing each CDR3 protein once. The table has about 260,000 distinct CDR3 sequences, approximately 13% seen once. Source material: PBMCs. Receptors originate from a human donor in good health (CMV status not recorded). Some clones in this sample may be carry-over from other donors' samples.

This clonotype has more than one count but fewer than ten. V and J are TRBV6-2 or TRBV6-3 and TRBJ2-1; TRBD2 matches 15 bases. Per the germline V gene, CDR1 is MNHEY and CDR2 is SVGEGT. V was pared by 6 bases and J by 10 bases, with 4 bases of the junction left unmatched. The CDR3 totals 14 residues. The CDR3 region is CASRVGLAGGEQFF. The DNA of the CDR3 is TGTGCCAGCAGGGTGGGACTAGCGGGAGGCGAGCAGTTCTTC.

There are a few counts of this clonotype. V is TRBV5-1 and J is TRBJ2-3; no clear D gene. The germline V and J ends were trimmed by 0 bases and 6 bases, with 8 bases remaining between them. Germline V lookup: CDR1 SGHRS, CDR2 YFSETQ. The CDR3 sequence is 13 residues long. DNA for the CDR3: TGCGCCAGCAGCTTGGCCCCTAGGGATACGCAGTATTTT. This encodes CASSLAPRDTQYF.

The sample holds many counts of this clonotype. The chain carries TRBV28 and TRBJ1-6; unclear D gene. This CDR3 spans 14 amino acids. CDR1 is MDHEN, CDR2 SYDVKM, per germline. Trimming took off 4 bases at V and 7 bases at J, with 11 bases between the two ends. The CDR3 DNA reads as TGTGCCAGCAGTTCGTGGGGTAACAATTCACCCCTCCACTTT. This encodes CASSSWGNNSPLHF.

A few counts support this clonotype. The chain links TRBV11-2 to TRBJ2-1; 14 positions match TRBD2. After removal of 5 bases from V and 8 bases from J, the junction contained 11 bases not matched to a gene. This CDR3 region has 17 residues. Germline V gene lookup returns CDR1 SGHAT and CDR2 FQNNGV. CDR3 DNA sequence: TGTGCCAGCAGCCCCCGACTAGCGGGAGGGCCAATGGATGAGCAGTTCTTC. It specifies CASSPRLAGGPMDEQFF.

This clonotype was observed many times. J is TRBJ2-1 and V is TRBV7-2, with a possible D match to TRBD2 (5 bases). V lost 0 bases, J lost 6 bases, and 12 bases lay in between. Germline CDR1 is SGHTA and CDR2 is FQGNSA. The CDR3 is 15 residues long. DNA for the CDR3: TGTGCCAGCAGCTTAGCCGGGCCCGGGGTCAATGAGCAGTTCTTC. Translation: CASSLAGPGVNEQFF.

This clonotype was detected many times. The V call is TRBV7-2, the J call TRBJ2-1; unclear D gene. CDR1 is SGHTA, CDR2 FQGNSA, per germline. This CDR3 region has 12 residues. Trimming stripped 5 bases from V and 12 bases from J, with 14 bases between. CDR3 bases: TGTGCCAGCAGCCAAGCCCCCATGGGGCAGTTCTTC. Protein: CASSQAPMGQFF.

The chain recombines TRBV27 with TRBJ2-3, with D tentatively TRBD1 or TRBD2 (6 bases each). CDR1 is MNHEY, CDR2 SMNVEV, per germline (reference sequence). V shed 7 bases and J shed 2 bases, with 13 bases lying between them. CDR3 size: 14 residues. The CDR3 reads CASTLGGYTDTQYF. The CDR3 DNA follows: TGTGCCAGCACCTTAGGGGGGTACACAGATACGCAGTATTTT.

Many counts were recorded for this clonotype. V and J are TRBV4-1 and TRBJ2-3, with TRBD2 as a possible D gene (6 bases). This CDR3 spans 15 amino acids. The germline gives CDR1 MGHRA, CDR2 YSYEKL. Trimming stripped 4 bases from V and 2 bases from J, with 13 bases between. The CDR3: CASSPGAGVTDTQYF. DNA for the CDR3: TGCGCCAGCAGCCCAGGAGCGGGTGTCACAGATACGCAGTATTTT.

This clonotype was observed a handful of times. This chain uses TRBV5-1 with TRBJ2-7; 7 bases align to TRBD1. Trimming removed 3 bases from V and 3 bases from J; junction bases left unmatched: 6. The CDR3 has 14 amino acids. Looked up from germline, CDR1 is SGHRS and CDR2 is YFSETQ. The CDR3 nucleotides are TGCGCCAGCAGCTCGGGACAGCCCAACTACGAGCAGTACTTC. Translated, it gives CASSSGQPNYEQYF.

Comments on this clonotype: Just one base apart from a much larger clone, this may be a read error. This chain connects TRBV6-5 to TRBJ2-1; TRBD2 aligns across 8 bases. V lost 6 bases and J lost 6; bases outside the gene matches: 10. The CDR3 totals 15 residues. Per germline, CDR1 MNHEY and CDR2 SVGAGI. The CDR3 DNA follows: TGTGCCAGCAGAATGACGCGGACTAGCCCCAATGAGCAGTTCTTC. Translated: CASRMTRTSPNEQFF.

This clonotype has just one count. The conserved phenylalanine or tryptophan is not found at the CDR3 terminus, so this likely reflects a read error. The chain has TRBV11-2 and TRBJ2-7; TRBD1 matches 8 bases. The trim removed 5 bases at V and 0 bases at J, leaving 6 bases unmatched. Germline loops: CDR1 SGHAT, CDR2 FQNNGV. The CDR3 totals 15 residues. The CDR3 here is CASSPRGQASYEQYC. The CDR3 DNA follows: TGTGCCAGCAGCCCGAGGGGACAGGCCTCCTACGAGCAGTACTGC.

There are many counts of this clonotype. The chain has TRBV29-1 and TRBJ1-1; D may be TRBD1 (5 bases). Germline V lookup: CDR1 SQVTM, CDR2 ANQGSEA. Trimming took 6 bases from V and 1 from J, leaving 15 bases between them. The CDR3 loop spans 14 amino acids. The chain's CDR3 is CSVAGGWTNTEAFF. The CDR3, as DNA: TGCAGCGTCGCCGGGGGGTGGACGAACACTGAAGCTTTCTTT.

The chain links TRBV29-1 to TRBJ1-4; 9 bases match TRBD1. J gave up 8 bases and V 4 bases, and 5 bases lay outside the gene matches. Germline V lookup: CDR1 SQVTM, CDR2 ANQGSEA. This CDR3 comprises 13 residues. DNA of the CDR3: TGCAGCGTTGCCCGGACAGGGGACGAAAAACTGTTTTTT. Translating it yields CSVARTGDEKLFF.

V is TRBV25-1 and J is TRBJ2-1, with D unclear. Trimming stripped 3 bases from V and 4 bases from J, with 7 bases between. Germline-derived CDR1 and CDR2 are MGHDK and SYGVNS. The CDR3 runs 13 residues. The CDR3 spells CASSEPGYNEQFF. The CDR3 nucleotides read TGTGCCAGCAGTGAGCCAGGTTACAATGAGCAGTTCTTC. Full variable domain (outside the CDR3, taken from reference TRBV25-1 and TRBJ2-1): EADIYQTPRYLVIGTGKKITLECSQTMGHDKMYWYQQDPGMELHLIHYSYGVNSTEKGDLSSESTVSRIRTEHFPLTLESARPSHTSQYLCASSEPGYNEQFFGPGTRLTVL.

This clonotype was counted at least ten times. The chain uses TRBV7-2 and TRBJ2-2; TRBD1 or TRBD2 may be the D gene (6 bases each). The CDR3 spans 16 residues. V shed 6 bases and J shed 5 bases, with 19 bases lying between them. Germline V gives CDR1 SGHTA, CDR2 FQGNSA. The DNA for the CDR3 is TGTGCCAGCAGAACCTTTCCGGGGGCGAGGACCGGGGAGCTGTTTTTT. Encoded protein: CASRTFPGARTGELFF.

This clonotype showed up many times. This chain links TRBV5-4 with TRBJ2-3, with a possible D match to TRBD1 (5 bases). This CDR3 region has 17 residues. V was shortened by 4 bases and J by 6 bases, with 24 bases between the two germline ends. Germline CDR1 is SGHNT and CDR2 is YYREEE (reference sequence). In DNA, the CDR3 is TGTGCCAGCAGCCCTACTTCCCGACAGTCATCTTTCGATACGCAGTATTTT. It yields the protein CASSPTSRQSSFDTQYF.

In its sample, this clonotype was seen a few times. This rearrangement joins TRBV10-3 to TRBJ2-5, with 7 bases matching TRBD2. Trimming removed 2 bases from V and 13 bases from J; junction bases left unmatched: 10. The CDR3 has 13 amino acids. Germline lookup yields CDR1 ENHRY and CDR2 SYGVKD. The DNA for the CDR3 is TGTGCCATCAGTGAGGGGACTACCTTAAGCCTGTACTTC. This encodes CAISEGTTLSLYF.

The chain couples TRBV20-1 to TRBJ2-1; D is uncertain. Germline V gene lookup returns CDR1 DFQATT and CDR2 SNEGSKA (reference sequence). Trimming shortened V by 5 bases and J by 2 bases, and 4 bases separated the two germline ends. The CDR3 covers 11 residues. The CDR3 DNA reads TGCAGTGCTTACACCTACAATGAGCAGTTCTTC. Its translation is CSAYTYNEQFF.

In this sample, this clonotype turned up many times. The chain joins TRBV6-1 to TRBJ2-1; TRBD2 agrees at 9 bases. In germline, CDR1 is MNHNS, CDR2 SASEGT. The CDR3 is made up of 17 amino acids. The junction had 4 bases not matched to a gene; V was cut back by 1 base and J by 0 bases. CDR3 coding DNA: TGTGCCAGCAGTGAAGAGGCGGGGGGGAGCTCCTACAATGAGCAGTTCTTC. As protein: CASSEEAGGSSYNEQFF.

At least ten counts were recorded for this clonotype. V gene TRBV7-2 combines with J gene TRBJ2-3, with D possibly matching TRBD1 (5 bases). The CDR3 is 14 amino acids. Per germline, CDR1 SGHTA and CDR2 FQGNSA. Deletions cut 0 bases from V and 9 bases from J, with 13 bases between. CDR3: CASSLAAGLGTQYF. CDR3 sequence (DNA): TGTGCCAGCAGCTTAGCTGCAGGGTTAGGCACGCAGTATTTT.

This clonotype occurred a few times. The CDR3 here is CSARGLAGSGTGELFF. CDR3 coding DNA: TGCAGTGCTAGGGGACTAGCGGGATCGGGGACCGGGGAGCTGTTTTTT. This chain joins TRBV20-1 and TRBJ2-2; 13 bases line up with TRBD2. V was pared by 3 bases and J by 5 bases, with 6 bases of the junction left unmatched. This CDR3 is built from 16 residues. CDR1 DFQATT and CDR2 SNEGSKA come from the germline V gene (reference sequence).

Only one count was recorded for this clonotype. This may be a read error, as it is one base from a much larger clone. The chain couples TRBV11-3 to TRBJ2-7; D unclear. Germline V CDR1 and CDR2: SGHNT, YENEEA. The CDR3 is 14 amino acids. The chain's CDR3 is CASGLFGDSYEQYF. DNA of the CDR3: TGTGCCAGCGGCTTATTTGGGGATTCCTACGAGCAGTACTTC.

V is TRBV5-4 and J is TRBJ1-1; D possibly corresponds to TRBD1 (6 bases). Germline V gene lookup returns CDR1 SGHNT and CDR2 YYREEE (reference sequence). The CDR3 is 14 residues long. Trimming pared 4 bases from V and 5 bases from J, leaving 15 bases between. The CDR3 region is CASSQPGGRTEAFF. CDR3 DNA: TGTGCCAGCAGCCAACCCGGGGGGCGTACTGAAGCTTTCTTT.

This clonotype was observed a few times. The chain recombines TRBV5-1 with TRBJ2-1; no clear D. Looked up from germline, CDR1 is SGHRS and CDR2 is YFSETQ. This CDR3 is 12 amino acids long. The germline V and J ends were trimmed by 5 bases and 8 bases, with 11 bases remaining between them. CDR3 region: CASRSLGDEQFF. The CDR3 coding sequence is TGCGCCAGCAGATCGTTAGGTGATGAGCAGTTCTTC.

This clonotype was detected a few times. Here the CDR3 reads CASMDLTGEETQYF. The CDR3 bases are TGTGCCTCCATGGATTTGACAGGGGAAGAGACCCAGTACTTC. V usage is TRBV28 and J usage is TRBJ2-5, with 8 bases that match TRBD1. The V segment lost 11 bases and the J segment 3 bases; nucleotides outside the gene matches: 11. CDR3 length: 14 amino acids. Germline loops: CDR1 MDHEN, CDR2 SYDVKM.

This clonotype was detected ten times or more. The rearrangement uses TRBV5-4 and TRBJ2-5; the match to TRBD2 covers 12 bases. The CDR3 runs 13 residues. With V trimmed by 6 bases and J by 4 bases, 1 base remained unmatched. Germline values: CDR1 SGHNT, CDR2 YYREEE (reference sequence). CDR3 DNA: TGTGCCAGCACACTAGCGGGAGGAGAGACCCAGTACTTC. Its translation is CASTLAGGETQYF.

This clonotype was counted ten times or more. The J gene is TRBJ2-7, the V gene TRBV7-2; D perhaps matches TRBD1 (5 bases). The ends were cut back, 5 bases at V and 6 bases at J, with 11 bases in the middle. Germline V lookup: CDR1 SGHTA, CDR2 FQGNSA. This CDR3 spans 12 amino acids. The CDR3 protein is CASSLRAREQYF. CDR3 coding DNA: TGTGCCAGCAGCCTCAGGGCCCGCGAGCAGTACTTC.

Only a few counts were recorded for this clonotype. V usage is TRBV14 and J usage is TRBJ2-2, with a possible D match to TRBD2 (5 bases). Trimming cost V 0 bases and J 4 bases, with 9 bases left between them. Looked up from germline, CDR1 is SGHDN and CDR2 is FVKESK. The CDR3 consists of 15 residues. The CDR3 here is CASSQERLSTGELFF. CDR3 in DNA: TGTGCCAGCAGCCAAGAGAGACTAAGCACCGGGGAGCTGTTTTTT. Full variable domain (missing parts from reference TRBV14 and TRBJ2-2): EAGVTQFPSHSVIEKGQTVTLRCDPISGHDNLYWYRRVMGKEIKFLLHFVKESKQDESGMPNNRFLAERTGGTYSTLKVQPAELEDSGVYFCASSQERLSTGELFFGEGSRLTVL.